The present entry profiles one T cell receptor (beta chain) with its context. The data stem from a study of control samples from healthy donors and cancer patients. Only in-frame clones appear in the TCRdb table, and some are missing; sequencing was by immunoSEQ multiplex PCR. In the table there are fewer than 200,000 clones, just under 95% of which are singletons. The germline gives CDR1 SGHNT, CDR2 YYREEE (reference sequence). V shed 3 bases and J shed 5 bases, with 15 bases lying between them. CDR3 length equals 14 residues. This receptor was identified in a man in his late teens or twenties in good health. The V call is TRBV5-4, the J call TRBJ2-7; weak D call: TRBD1 (5 bases). Sequenced material: blood. Here the CDR3 DNA reads TGTGCCAGCAGCTCGACGGGTCAGGGCCACGAGCAGTACTTC. Residues: CASSSTGQGHEQYF.